A selection of T cell receptor beta chains follows, all from one sample in a study of CD8 T cells in Susac syndrome. TCRdb fed the immunoSEQ multiplex PCR reads into MiXCR, producing one record per CDR3 protein. The sample has some 120,000 distinct CDR3 sequences; roughly 94% are singletons. Sequenced material: CD4+ T cells from PBMCs. The receptors here all came from a human donor with multiple sclerosis. The CDR3 runs from the conserved cysteine through the conserved F or W. A D gene is named only where the DNA matches it firmly. Expanded clones are given a class, and other clones once, few, many or no size at all.

>TRBJ2-7|TRBD1|-|TRBV2
CASRDRGNSRQYF
TGTGCCAGCAGGGACAGGGGGAATTCCCGGCAGTACTTC
>TRBJ2-5|-|-|TRBV20-1
CSARLDPGETQYF
TGCAGTGCTAGACTAGACCCAGGGGAGACCCAGTACTTC
>TRBJ1-3|-|-|TRBV6-5
CASSYGGSSGNTIYF
TGTGCCAGCAGTTACGGAGGGAGCTCTGGAAACACCATATATTTT
>TRBJ1-1|-|few|TRBV29-1
CSVVNTEAFF
TGCAGCGTTGTCAACACTGAAGCTTTCTTT
>TRBJ2-3|-|-|TRBV6-1
CASSDEGLGTQYF
TGTGCCAGCAGCGACGAGGGCCTTGGTACGCAGTATTTT
>TRBJ2-6|TRBD1|-|TRBV9
CASSAGTGSSGANVLTF
TGTGCCAGCAGCGCCGGGACAGGGAGCTCTGGGGCCAACGTCCTGACTTTC
>TRBJ2-1|TRBD2|-|TRBV6-2/TRBV6-3
CASSYSGGTRGNEQFF
TGTGCCAGCAGTTACTCCGGCGGGACTAGGGGCAATGAGCAGTTCTTC
>TRBJ2-1|-|-|TRBV5-4
CASSLAGGQRDEQFF
TGTGCCAGCAGCTTGGCCGGAGGACAGCGCGATGAGCAGTTCTTC
>TRBJ2-2|TRBD2|-|TRBV29-1
CSVALSGGQGRRANTGELFF
TGCAGCGTGGCACTTAGCGGGGGGCAAGGCCGGAGAGCGAACACCGGGGAGCTGTTTTTT
>TRBJ1-6|-|-|TRBV25-1
CASSKSLPNSPLHF
TGTGCCAGCTCTAAGAGCTTACCTAATTCACCCCTCCACTTT
>TRBJ2-7|-|-|TRBV11-1
CASSSTRIYEQYF
TGTGCCAGCAGCTCCACACGGATCTACGAGCAGTACTTC
>TRBJ2-7|-|-|TRBV15
CATSRPGETQRYF
TGTGCCACCAGCAGACCAGGGGAGACTCAACGGTACTTC
>TRBJ1-4|-|-|TRBV6-5
CASSRTVLNEKLFF
TGTGCCAGCAGTAGGACAGTGCTTAATGAAAAACTGTTTTTT
>TRBJ1-1|-|-|TRBV9
CASSVVGGSAEAFF
TGTGCCAGCAGCGTAGTGGGGGGCTCCGCTGAAGCTTTCTTT
>TRBJ1-3|-|once|TRBV5-8
CASSTRALSGNTIYF
TGTGCCAGCAGTACAAGAGCGCTCTCTGGAAACACCATATATTTT
>TRBJ1-1|TRBD1|-|TRBV14
CASSQVQGAYTEAFF
TGTGCCAGCAGCCAAGTACAGGGGGCTTACACTGAAGCTTTCTTT
>TRBJ1-5|-|-|TRBV6-2/TRBV6-3
CASRADGNQPQHF
TGTGCCAGCAGGGCCGACGGTAATCAGCCCCAGCATTTT
>TRBJ1-1|TRBD1|-|TRBV7-8
CASSHQTGDTEAFF
TGTGCCAGCAGCCACCAAACAGGGGACACTGAAGCTTTCTTT
>TRBJ2-1|TRBD1|-|TRBV5-1
CASDRTGGASNEQFF
TGCGCCAGCGATCGAACAGGGGGCGCTTCCAATGAGCAGTTCTTC
>TRBJ2-7|TRBD1|-|TRBV30
CAWRATGGYEQYF
TGTGCCTGGAGGGCGACAGGGGGCTACGAGCAGTACTTC
>TRBJ2-7|-|-|TRBV6-5
CASAIEGNFYEQYF
TGTGCCAGCGCTATCGAAGGGAACTTTTACGAGCAGTACTTC
>TRBJ2-7|-|-|TRBV10-3
CAISQGFNEQYF
TGTGCCATCAGTCAGGGTTTCAACGAGCAGTACTTC
>TRBJ2-7|-|-|TRBV2
CASSLGQGSLTEQYF
TGTGCCAGCAGTCTGGGGCAGGGTAGCTTGACCGAGCAGTACTTC
>TRBJ2-5|TRBD2|-|TRBV3-1
CASSQPSSGQETQYF
TGTGCCAGCAGCCAACCATCTAGCGGTCAAGAGACCCAGTACTTC
>TRBJ2-3|TRBD2|-|TRBV9
CASSVAPSGGHWGTDTQYF
TGTGCCAGCAGCGTAGCCCCTAGCGGGGGTCATTGGGGCACAGATACGCAGTATTTT
>TRBJ2-1|TRBD2|-|TRBV7-9
CASSDTSGGPRNEQFF
TGTGCCAGCAGCGACACTAGCGGGGGGCCCCGTAATGAGCAGTTCTTC
>TRBJ2-5|-|-|TRBV7-9
CASSFLKSGQEKTQYF
TGTGCCAGCAGCTTTCTAAAGTCTGGGCAGGAAAAGACCCAGTACTTC
>TRBJ1-4|TRBD1|-|TRBV29-1
CSVTGTGSTNEKLFF
TGCAGCGTTACCGGGACAGGGTCCACTAATGAAAAACTGTTTTTT
>TRBJ2-6|-|-|TRBV7-2
CASTPLAMSSSGANVLTF
TGTGCCAGCACCCCGCTGGCAATGAGTAGCTCTGGGGCCAACGTCCTGACTTTC
>TRBJ2-7|-|-|TRBV3-1
CASSQVQGYEQYF
TGTGCCAGCAGCCAAGTACAGGGCTACGAGCAGTACTTC
>TRBJ2-2|TRBD2|-|TRBV9
CASRSGGNTGELFF
TGTGCCAGCAGGAGCGGGGGGAACACCGGGGAGCTGTTTTTT
>TRBJ2-7|-|-|TRBV9
CASSLGADTYEQYF
TGTGCCAGCTCTCTCGGGGCGGATACCTACGAGCAGTACTTC
>TRBJ2-2|-|-|TRBV2
CASILGANTGELFF
TGTGCCAGCATTTTAGGGGCGAACACCGGGGAGCTGTTTTTT
>TRBJ1-2|-|-|TRBV5-6
CASSLASVGDGGYTF
TGTGCCAGCAGCTTGGCATCGGTAGGAGATGGCGGCTACACCTTC
>TRBJ1-2|-|-|TRBV29-1
CSVEQGGGRGYTF
TGCAGCGTTGAACAGGGCGGGGGTCGTGGCTACACCTTC
>TRBJ2-1|-|-|TRBV30
CAWSPRATNEQFF
TGTGCCTGGAGTCCCCGCGCTACCAATGAGCAGTTCTTC
>TRBJ2-7|TRBD2|-|TRBV4-1
CASSQGVAGSWEQYF
TGCGCCAGCAGCCAGGGGGTAGCGGGGTCTTGGGAGCAGTACTTC
>TRBJ2-2|-|once|TRBV25-1
CASSEYHPGELFF
TGTGCCAGCAGTGAATACCACCCCGGGGAGCTGTTTTTT